Listed below are T cell receptor beta chains from one sample, sequenced in a study of blood T cell repertoires in COVID-19. Libraries were prepared by immunoSEQ multiplex PCR; TCRdb keeps only in-frame clonotypes and omits some of them. The sample consists of around 300,000 clones, about 87% of them appearing once. Sequencing input: peripheral blood. These receptor sequences come from a woman in her 40s with acute or convalescent COVID-19. The CDR3 runs from the conserved cysteine through the conserved F or W. A D gene is named only where the DNA matches it firmly. Where a row states a size, it is once, few, many or the class of an expanded clone; other rows omit it.

>TRBV3-1/TRBV3-2|NA|NA|TRBJ1-1
CASSQKGMFMNTEAFF
TGTGCCAGCAGCCAAAAGGGGATGTTCATGAACACTGAAGCTTTCTTT
>TRBV6-1|TRBD1|NA|TRBJ2-3
CASSEPWTGAADTQYF
TGTGCCAGCAGTGAACCCTGGACAGGGGCGGCAGATACGCAGTATTTT
>TRBV24-1|TRBD1|NA|TRBJ1-2
CATSDLDREYGYTF
TGTGCCACCAGTGATTTGGACAGGGAGTATGGCTACACCTTC
>TRBV24-1|NA|NA|TRBJ1-1
CATRAGDTEAFF
TGTGCCACCCGTGCCGGTGACACTGAAGCTTTCTTT
>TRBV7-2|NA|once|TRBJ2-3
CASSLSGHNTQYF
TGTGCCAGCAGCTTATCGGGACATAATACGCAGTATTTT
>TRBV3-1/TRBV3-2|NA|NA|TRBJ1-2
CASSPHPGQGRDGYTF
TGTGCCAGCAGCCCGCATCCGGGCCAGGGGAGAGATGGCTACACCTTC
>TRBV9|NA|NA|TRBJ2-1
CASSAPHRGGDDNEQFF
TGTGCCAGCAGCGCACCTCACCGCGGAGGAGACGACAATGAGCAGTTCTTC
>TRBV24-1|NA|NA|TRBJ2-3
CATSATPDRSSTDTQYF
TGTGCCACCAGTGCTACTCCCGACAGATCTAGCACAGATACGCAGTATTTT
>TRBV6-1|TRBD1|NA|TRBJ1-5
CASSEGGQGGNQPQHF
TGTGCCAGCAGTGAAGGGGGACAGGGAGGCAATCAGCCCCAGCATTTT
>TRBV30|TRBD1|NA|TRBJ1-2
CAWSVGTGYGYTF
TGTGCCTGGAGTGTAGGGACAGGGTATGGCTACACCTTC
>TRBV5-1|TRBD2|NA|TRBJ2-1
CASSSGLAGGSEQFF
TGCGCCAGCAGCTCGGGACTAGCGGGGGGTTCTGAGCAGTTCTTC
>TRBV15|NA|NA|TRBJ1-6
CATSRPGEQGYNSPLHF
TGTGCCACCAGCAGACCTGGGGAACAGGGTTATAATTCACCCCTCCACTTT
>TRBV27|TRBD1|once|TRBJ2-2
CASSPWDRVNTGELFF
TGTGCCAGCAGTCCATGGGACAGGGTAAACACCGGGGAGCTGTTTTTT
>TRBV30|TRBD2|NA|TRBJ2-3
CAFSGTSYTQYF
TGTGCCTTTTCCGGGACTAGCTATACGCAGTATTTT
>TRBV4-2|NA|NA|TRBJ1-1
CASSQGGGHRRTEAFF
TGTGCCAGCAGCCAAGGTGGGGGACACCGGAGGACTGAAGCTTTCTTT
>TRBV9|NA|NA|TRBJ1-2
CASSAWGQTNYGYTF
TGTGCCAGCAGCGCCTGGGGGCAGACTAACTATGGCTACACCTTC
>TRBV11-2|NA|NA|TRBJ1-6
CASSPRGGDSPLHF
TGTGCCAGCAGCCCTCGGGGGGGGGATTCACCCCTCCACTTT
>TRBV5-1|TRBD1|NA|TRBJ1-2
CASSLGQGNYGYTF
TGCGCCAGCAGCCTGGGACAGGGGAACTATGGCTACACCTTC
>TRBV7-3|NA|NA|TRBJ1-1
CASSQRQYTEAFF
TGTGCCAGCAGCCAGCGACAGTACACTGAAGCTTTCTTT
>TRBV5-1|NA|NA|TRBJ1-3
CASSLQSSFSGNTIYF
TGCGCCAGCAGCTTGCAGTCATCGTTCTCTGGAAACACCATATATTTT
>TRBV7-2|NA|NA|TRBJ1-5
CASSLEGGARNQPQHF
TGTGCCAGCAGCTTGGAAGGGGGGGCGAGGAATCAGCCCCAGCATTTT
>TRBV29-1|NA|NA|TRBJ1-1
CSVVGDGAEAFF
TGCAGCGTTGTGGGTGACGGGGCTGAAGCTTTCTTT
>TRBV6-1|NA|NA|TRBJ2-5
CASSEGITGSFLGAQYF
TGTGCCAGCAGTGAAGGCATTACAGGGTCCTTTCTGGGGGCCCAGTACTTC
>TRBV7-9|NA|NA|TRBJ2-2
CASSSTGGDGELFF
TGTGCCAGCAGCAGCACGGGGGGCGACGGGGAGCTGTTTTTT
>TRBV30|NA|NA|TRBJ1-1
CAWSSLIREFTEAFF
TGTGCCTGGAGCTCATTGATCCGGGAATTCACTGAAGCTTTCTTT
>TRBV7-8|TRBD1|NA|TRBJ2-5
CASSLELIDRGRETQYF
TGTGCCAGCAGCTTAGAGCTTATTGACAGGGGGCGAGAGACCCAGTACTTC
>TRBV7-9|TRBD2|NA|TRBJ2-5
CASSPNAGGVETQYF
TGTGCCAGCAGTCCGAACGCGGGGGGCGTGGAGACCCAGTACTTC
>TRBV2|NA|NA|TRBJ1-6
CASRTSGGTYNSPLHF
TGTGCCAGCAGAACGTCGGGGGGGACCTATAATTCACCCCTCCACTTT
>TRBV7-2|NA|NA|TRBJ1-1
CASSLDRGGNTEAFF
TGTGCCAGCAGCTTAGATAGGGGCGGAAACACTGAAGCTTTCTTT
>TRBV29-1|TRBD1|few|TRBJ1-5
CSIQGEANQPQHF
TGCAGTATACAGGGGGAGGCCAATCAGCCCCAGCATTTT
>TRBV24-1|NA|NA|TRBJ1-1
CATSDSVPGLNTEAFF
TGTGCCACCAGTGATTCGGTCCCAGGGTTGAACACTGAAGCTTTCTTT